The entry below gives a single TCR beta chain sequence along with its context. Its target is not known. The data are from a study of T cell responses to AZD1222 COVID-19 vaccine. Measured with immunoSEQ multiplex PCR; TCRdb has only the in-frame clones, and not every one. The sample lists some 50,000 clones; around 91% were seen once. General study findings and limits: Two AZD1222 doses significantly raised spike-specific TCR breadth and depth over controls. Repertoire sampling was restricted to post-peak T cell response timepoints.

The origin of this receptor is an adult who received the AZD1222 COVID-19 vaccine. Specimen: peripheral blood, collected 28 days after the second AZD1222 dose.

The CDR3 nucleotides read TGCGCCAGCAGCCAAGTCAGGGTCGATAATGAAAAACTGTTTTTT. It translates to CASSQVRVDNEKLFF. This rearrangement joins TRBV4-3 to TRBJ1-4; D is perhaps TRBD1 (5 bases). V lost 1 base and J 4 bases, leaving 10 bases between the germline ends. The length of the CDR3 is 15 residues. CDR1 LGHNA and CDR2 YSLEER come from the germline V gene.